This passage covers 26 T cell receptor beta chains from one sample sequenced in a study of cytotoxic CD8 clonotypes in ibrutinib-treated CLL. Assay used: immunoSEQ multiplex PCR; TCRdb lists only in-frame clones, some missing. The sample shows about 300,000 clones, less than 85% of them seen only once. The input for sequencing was PBMCs, taken at disease progression, from a patient treated with ibrutinib. These receptor sequences come from a human donor with chronic lymphocytic leukemia.

This chain links TRBV5-1 with TRBJ1-2; D may be TRBD1 (5 bases). Germline lookup yields CDR1 SGHRS and CDR2 YFSETQ. The CDR3 sequence is 14 residues long. The V and J ends lost 5 bases and 1 base respectively, with 12 bases between them. The CDR3 loop reads CASRQGTGNYGYTF. CDR3 coding DNA: TGCGCCAGCAGACAAGGGACTGGTAACTATGGCTACACCTTC.

This chain connects TRBV18 to TRBJ1-6; 8 bases match TRBD1. V gave up 4 bases and J gave up 10 bases; unmatched junction bases: 9. Germline loops: CDR1 KGHSH, CDR2 LQKENI. The CDR3 is 15 residues long. DNA for the CDR3: TGTGCCAGCTCACTCCGGGACAGGAGATGGTCACCCCTCCACTTT. Its translation: CASSLRDRRWSPLHF.

This clone was found once. This sequence joins TRBV27 and TRBJ2-3; no firm D call. The ends were cut back, 4 bases at V and 1 base at J, with 6 bases in the middle. CDR1 and CDR2 from the germline V gene are MNHEY and SMNVEV (reference sequence). The CDR3 covers 13 residues. The DNA of the CDR3 is TGTGCCAGCAGTTACTGGCGCACAGATACGCAGTATTTT. Translated: CASSYWRTDTQYF.

The CDR3 DNA is TGCAGCGTTGACTATAGCGGGAAGGGCACAGATACGCAGTATTTT. Translated: CSVDYSGKGTDTQYF. The rearrangement uses TRBV29-1 and TRBJ2-3, with TRBD2 matching 8 bases. V gave up 3 bases and J gave up 1 base; unmatched junction bases: 6. The CDR3 loop spans 15 amino acids. From germline, CDR1 is SQVTM and CDR2 ANQGSEA.

In DNA form, the CDR3 reads TGTGCCAGCAGCTTAAGGGTAACAATCCTCAACCGCGATTCACCCCTCCACTTT. Its translation: CASSLRVTILNRDSPLHF. V and J are TRBV5-4 and TRBJ1-6; D not resolved. The CDR3 contains 18 residues. CDR1 is SGHNT and CDR2 is YYREEE in the germline V gene (reference sequence). Trimming pared 2 bases from V and 8 bases from J, leaving 23 bases between. The entire variable domain, with the rest obtained from reference TRBV5-4 and TRBJ1-6, is as follows: ETGVTQSPTHLIKTRGQQVTLRCSSQSGHNTVSWYQQALGQGPQFIFQYYREEENGRGNFPPRFSGLQFPNYSSELNVNALELDDSALYLCASSLRVTILNRDSPLHFGNGTRLTVT.

The chain employs TRBV7-3 and TRBJ2-7; 10 bases are a match to TRBD1. After removal of 5 bases from V and 7 bases from J, the junction contained 8 bases not matched to a gene. This CDR3 is built from 14 residues. The germline CDR1 and CDR2 sequences are SGHTA and FQGTGA. The CDR3: CASSKGTGEGEQYF. In DNA form, the CDR3 reads TGTGCCAGCAGCAAGGGGACAGGGGAAGGGGAGCAGTACTTC.

The chain couples TRBV13 to TRBJ2-7; D is unclear. The CDR3 is made up of 12 amino acids. Germline-derived CDR1 and CDR2 are PRHDT and FYEKMQ (reference sequence). Trimming stripped 3 bases from V and 2 bases from J, with 5 bases between. The CDR3 spells CASSFEPYEQYF. The CDR3 DNA sequence: TGTGCCAGCAGCTTCGAGCCCTACGAGCAGTACTTC.

A few counts support this clone. The chain recombines TRBV4-1 with TRBJ2-7, with 8 bases lining up with TRBD2. Germline V gene data show CDR1 as MGHRA and CDR2 as YSYEKL. The length of the CDR3 is 15 residues. The V gene end was trimmed by 10 bases and the J gene end by 3 bases; junction bases not matched to a gene: 14. As DNA, the CDR3 is TGCGCCAACCGACGCCCGGGACTAGATGGCTACGAGCAGTACTTC. Translated, it gives CANRRPGLDGYEQYF.

V usage is TRBV9 and J usage is TRBJ2-7; TRBD1 might be the D (6 bases). With 4 bases removed from V and 3 bases from J, the gap between germline ends came to 14 bases. Germline V CDR1 and CDR2: SGDLS, YYNGEE. CDR3 length: 14 amino acids. In nucleotides, the CDR3 is TGTGCCAGCAGCTACAGGGACGCGGGCTACGAGCAGTACTTC. It is translated as CASSYRDAGYEQYF.

This clone has just one count. The CDR3 DNA sequence: TGTGCCAGCAGTGGACTAGCGGGAGGAAAAGTCACCTACAATGAGCAGTTCTTC. Protein sequence: CASSGLAGGKVTYNEQFF. The rearrangement joins TRBV6-1 to TRBJ2-1, with 13 bases fitting TRBD2. The CDR3 totals 18 residues. The ends lost 4 bases at V and 2 bases at J; junction bases unmatched: 8. In germline, CDR1 is MNHNS, CDR2 SASEGT.

This clone was seen more than once but under ten times. The chain employs TRBV7-3 and TRBJ1-3, with D tentatively TRBD1 (5 bases). The CDR3 has 15 amino acids. Trimming took 0 bases from V and 7 from J, leaving 13 bases between them. Germline V lookup: CDR1 SGHTA, CDR2 FQGTGA. The CDR3 coding sequence is TGTGCCAGCAGCTTAACACACGGCTCAGGGAACACCATATATTTT. Its translation is CASSLTHGSGNTIYF.

The J gene is TRBJ2-7, the V gene TRBV11-3, with D tentatively TRBD1 (6 bases). This CDR3 spans 12 amino acids. Germline values: CDR1 SGHNT, CDR2 YENEEA. V was shortened by 5 bases and J by 7 bases, with 12 bases between the two germline ends. CDR3 bases: TGTGCCAGCAGCCCCGGGACACTAGAGCAGTACTTC. Translating gives CASSPGTLEQYF.

The V gene is TRBV28, the J gene TRBJ2-7, with 7 nucleotides matching TRBD1. Germline CDR1 is MDHEN and CDR2 is SYDVKM. This CDR3 is 15 amino acids long. Trimming took 5 bases from V and 2 from J; bases not matched to a gene: 9. The CDR3 coding sequence is TGTGCCAGCAGTCCCCCCGGGACAGCTGCCTACGAGCAGTACTTC. Its protein is CASSPPGTAAYEQYF.

This chain connects TRBV6-4 to TRBJ2-1, with TRBD2 identical over 9 bases. Looked up from germline, CDR1 is MRHNA and CDR2 is SNTAGT. V shed 5 bases, J shed 4 bases, and the junction held 3 bases outside the gene matches. The CDR3 consists of 14 residues. The DNA of the CDR3 is TGTGCCAGCAGTAAGAGCGGGGGGTACAATGAGCAGTTCTTC. Translating it yields CASSKSGGYNEQFF.

Comments on this clone: Its ends do not fully match the called genes, so a read error is possible. The V gene is TRBV19, the J gene TRBJ2-7; possible D gene TRBD2, 6 bases. The V gene's germline CDR1 is LNHDA and CDR2 SQIVND (reference sequence). This CDR3 is built from 14 residues. This CDR3 reads CASRTTSDSNEQYF. In DNA, the CDR3 is TGTGCCAGTCGGACGACTAGTGACTCCAACGAGCAGTACTTC.

In nucleotides, the CDR3 is TGTGCCAGCAGTTACGGCCGGAGAGGGGAAGAGACCCAGTACTTC. It specifies CASSYGRRGEETQYF. The rearrangement joins TRBV6-5 to TRBJ2-5; D could derive from TRBD1 or TRBD2 (5 bases each). V dropped 2 bases and J dropped 3 bases, with 13 bases sitting between them. The germline CDR1 and CDR2 sequences are MNHEY and SVGAGI. The CDR3 covers 15 residues.

The J gene is TRBJ1-1, the V gene TRBV7-9; D is uncertain. Germline V gives CDR1 SEHNR, CDR2 FQNEAQ (reference sequence). The CDR3 extends over 18 amino acids. The ends were cut back, 5 bases at V and 4 bases at J, with 26 bases in the middle. The CDR3 loop reads CASSESARGWVFGTEAFF. CDR3 DNA sequence: TGTGCCAGCAGCGAAAGTGCCCGGGGATGGGTATTCGGCACTGAAGCTTTCTTT.

The chain recombines TRBV7-6 with TRBJ1-2; D gene uncertain. Germline assignment: CDR1 SGHVS and CDR2 FNYEAQ. The CDR3 is 16 amino acids. Trimming removed 3 bases from V and 3 bases from J, with 17 bases in between. CDR3 loop: CASSLAGSIPDYGYTF. The CDR3 region has the DNA TGTGCCAGCAGCTTGGCAGGATCCATCCCCGACTATGGCTACACCTTC.

J is TRBJ2-3 and V is TRBV6-1; tentative D call: TRBD2 (6 bases). CDR3 length equals 17 residues. Germline CDR1 is MNHNS and CDR2 is SASEGT. Trimming pared 4 bases from V and 0 bases from J, leaving 17 bases between. The CDR3 DNA is TGTGCCAGCAGTGTTTGGGCGGGGACGCCTAGCACAGATACGCAGTATTTT. Translated, it gives CASSVWAGTPSTDTQYF.

A single count supports this clone. The chain carries TRBV7-6 and TRBJ2-3; 8 bases line up with TRBD1. The CDR3 spans 14 residues. The J segment lost 1 base and the V segment lost 5 bases, leaving 2 bases of the junction unmatched. Germline assignment: CDR1 SGHVS and CDR2 FNYEAQ. The CDR3 DNA follows: TGTGCCAGCAGCACGACAGGGGGCACAGATACGCAGTATTTT. This translates into CASSTTGGTDTQYF.

CDR3 nucleotide sequence: TGTGCCAGCAGTGAAGCGCGTCGGTTGCGGGGGGCCGGAGAGACCCAGTACTTC. Amino acids: CASSEARRLRGAGETQYF. The genes are TRBV6-1 and TRBJ2-5; 8 bases are a match to TRBD2. Germline CDR1 and CDR2: MNHNS and SASEGT. CDR3 length equals 18 residues. Trimming took 0 bases from V and 4 from J; bases not matched to a gene: 13.

The V call is TRBV7-2, the J call TRBJ1-3, with D unresolved. The V and J ends lost 2 bases and 2 bases respectively, with 7 bases between them. The CDR3 spans 14 residues. CDR1 is SGHTA and CDR2 is FQGNSA in the germline V gene. The CDR3 region is CASSLRVTGNTIYF. The CDR3 bases are TGTGCCAGCAGCTTACGGGTAACTGGAAACACCATATATTTT. The full variable domain, completed using reference TRBV7-2 and TRBJ1-3, is GAGVSQSPSNKVTEKGKDVELRCDPISGHTALYWYRQSLGQGLEFLIYFQGNSAPDKSGLPSDRFSAERTGGSVSTLTIQRTQQEDSAVYLCASSLRVTGNTIYFGEGSWLTVV.

V gene TRBV13 combines with J gene TRBJ2-7; D uncertain. Trimming cost V 1 base and J 5 bases, with 6 bases left between them. Germline V gives CDR1 PRHDT, CDR2 FYEKMQ (reference sequence). This CDR3 spans 12 amino acids. Written as DNA, the CDR3 is TGTGCCAGCAGCTTAGCTATAGACGAGCAGTACTTC. Amino acids: CASSLAIDEQYF. Looking up the rest from reference TRBV13 and TRBJ2-7 gives the full variable domain: AAGVIQSPRHLIKEKRETATLKCYPIPRHDTVYWYQQGPGQDPQFLISFYEKMQSDKGSIPDRFSAQQFSDYHSELNMSSLELGDSALYFCASSLAIDEQYFGPGTRLTVT.

A few counts support this clone. V is TRBV2 and J is TRBJ2-7, with a tentative D call TRBD2 (5 bases). The CDR3 covers 14 residues. Germline lookup yields CDR1 SNHLY and CDR2 FYNNEI. V was pared by 8 bases and J by 4 bases, with 18 bases between. The CDR3 here is CASSLLAPGYEQYF. For the CDR3, the DNA is TGTGCCAGCTCCCTGTTGGCCCCGGGATACGAGCAGTACTTC.

The rearrangement uses TRBV18 and TRBJ2-2, with D unclear. CDR3 length equals 17 residues. Trimming removed 3 bases at V and 3 bases at J, with 17 bases between. Germline V gives CDR1 KGHSH, CDR2 LQKENI. The DNA of the CDR3 is TGTGCCAGCTCACCCGGCCGGGCGGTAATATACACCGGGGAGCTGTTTTTT. It specifies CASSPGRAVIYTGELFF. The variable domain in full, completed from reference TRBV18 and TRBJ2-2, reads NAGVMQNPRHLVRRRGQEARLRCSPMKGHSHVYWYRQLPEEGLKFMVYLQKENIIDESGMPKERFSAEFPKEGPSILRIQQVVRGDSAAYFCASSPGRAVIYTGELFFGEGSRLTVL.

The chain recombines TRBV6-1 with TRBJ1-1; D is unresolved. CDR3 length equals 13 residues. V lost 3 bases and J 2 bases, leaving 7 bases between the germline ends. Germline CDR1 is MNHNS and CDR2 is SASEGT. CDR3 bases: TGTGCCAGCAGTGACGTGGTAAACACTGAAGCTTTCTTT. This encodes CASSDVVNTEAFF.